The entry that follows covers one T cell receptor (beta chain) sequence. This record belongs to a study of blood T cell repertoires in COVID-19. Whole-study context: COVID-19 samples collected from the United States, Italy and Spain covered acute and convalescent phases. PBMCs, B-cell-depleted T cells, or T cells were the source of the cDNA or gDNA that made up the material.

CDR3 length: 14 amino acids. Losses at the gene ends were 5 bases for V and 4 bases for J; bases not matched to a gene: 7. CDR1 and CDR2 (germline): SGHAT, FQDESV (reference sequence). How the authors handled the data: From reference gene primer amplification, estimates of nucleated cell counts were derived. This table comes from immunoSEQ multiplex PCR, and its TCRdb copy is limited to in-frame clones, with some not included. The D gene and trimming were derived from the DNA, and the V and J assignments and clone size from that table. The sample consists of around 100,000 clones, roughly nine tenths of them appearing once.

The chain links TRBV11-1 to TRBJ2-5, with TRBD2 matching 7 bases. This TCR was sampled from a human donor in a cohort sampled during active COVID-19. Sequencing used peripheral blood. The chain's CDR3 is CASSPLGGGETQYF. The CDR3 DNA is TGTGCCAGCAGCCCCCTTGGGGGGGGAGAGACCCAGTACTTC.